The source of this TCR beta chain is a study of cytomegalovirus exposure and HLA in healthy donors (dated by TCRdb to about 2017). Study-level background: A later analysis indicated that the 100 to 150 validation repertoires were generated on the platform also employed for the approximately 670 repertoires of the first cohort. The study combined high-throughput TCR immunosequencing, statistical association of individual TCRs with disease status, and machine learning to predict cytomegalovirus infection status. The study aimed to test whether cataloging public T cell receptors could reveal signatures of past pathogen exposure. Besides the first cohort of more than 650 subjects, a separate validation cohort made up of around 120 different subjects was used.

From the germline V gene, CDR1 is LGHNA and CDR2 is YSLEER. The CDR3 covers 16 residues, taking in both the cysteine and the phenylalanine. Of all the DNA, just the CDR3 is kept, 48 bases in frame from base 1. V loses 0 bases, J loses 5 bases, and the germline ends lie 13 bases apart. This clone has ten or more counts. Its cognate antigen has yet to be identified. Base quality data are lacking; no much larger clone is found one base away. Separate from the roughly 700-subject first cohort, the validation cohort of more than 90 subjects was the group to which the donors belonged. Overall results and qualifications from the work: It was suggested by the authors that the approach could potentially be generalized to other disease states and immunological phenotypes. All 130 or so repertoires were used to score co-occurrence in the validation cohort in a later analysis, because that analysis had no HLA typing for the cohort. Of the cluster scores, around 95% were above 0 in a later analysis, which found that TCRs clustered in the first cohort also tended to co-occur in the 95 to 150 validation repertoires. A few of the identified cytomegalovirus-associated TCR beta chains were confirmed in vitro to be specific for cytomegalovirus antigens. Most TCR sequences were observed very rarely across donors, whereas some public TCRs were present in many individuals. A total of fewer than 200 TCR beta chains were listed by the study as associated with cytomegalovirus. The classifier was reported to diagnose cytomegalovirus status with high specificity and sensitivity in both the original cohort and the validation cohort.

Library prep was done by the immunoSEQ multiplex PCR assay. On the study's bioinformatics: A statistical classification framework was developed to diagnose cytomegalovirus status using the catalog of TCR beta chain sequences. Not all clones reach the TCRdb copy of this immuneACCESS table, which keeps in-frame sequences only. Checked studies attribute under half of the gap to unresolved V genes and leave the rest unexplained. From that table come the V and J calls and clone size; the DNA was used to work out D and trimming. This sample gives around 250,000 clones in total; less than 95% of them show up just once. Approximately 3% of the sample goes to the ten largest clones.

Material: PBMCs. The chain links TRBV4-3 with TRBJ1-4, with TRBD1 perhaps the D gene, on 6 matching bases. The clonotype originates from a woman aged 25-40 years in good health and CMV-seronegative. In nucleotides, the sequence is TGCGCCAGCAGCCAAGATTCCCGGCAGGGGAATGAAAAACTGTTTTTT. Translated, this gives CASSQDSRQGNEKLFF.